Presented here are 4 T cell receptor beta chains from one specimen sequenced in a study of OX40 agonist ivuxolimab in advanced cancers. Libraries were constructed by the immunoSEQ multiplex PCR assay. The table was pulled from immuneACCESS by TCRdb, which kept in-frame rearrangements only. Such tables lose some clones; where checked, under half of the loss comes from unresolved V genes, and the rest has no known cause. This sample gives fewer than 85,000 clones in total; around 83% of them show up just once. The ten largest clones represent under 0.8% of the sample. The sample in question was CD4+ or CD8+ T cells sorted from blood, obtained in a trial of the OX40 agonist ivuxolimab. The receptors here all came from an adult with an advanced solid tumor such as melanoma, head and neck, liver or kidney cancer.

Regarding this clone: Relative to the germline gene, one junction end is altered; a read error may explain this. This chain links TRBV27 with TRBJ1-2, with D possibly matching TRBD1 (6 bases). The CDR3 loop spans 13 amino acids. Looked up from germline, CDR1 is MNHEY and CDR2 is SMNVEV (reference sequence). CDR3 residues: CASSPLGGARSHF. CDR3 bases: TGTGCCAGCAGTCCCCTGGGGGGGGCGAGGTCCCACTTC.

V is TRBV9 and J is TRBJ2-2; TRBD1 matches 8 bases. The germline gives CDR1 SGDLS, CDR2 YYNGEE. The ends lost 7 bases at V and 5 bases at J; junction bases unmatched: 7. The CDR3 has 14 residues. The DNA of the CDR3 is TGTGCCAGCCGAAGGACAGGGACGACCGGGGAGCTGTTTTTT. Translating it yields CASRRTGTTGELFF. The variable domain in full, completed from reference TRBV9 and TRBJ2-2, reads DSGVTQTPKHLITATGQRVTLRCSPRSGDLSVYWYQQSLDQGLQFLIQYYNGEERAKGNILERFSAQQFPDLHSELNLSSLELGDSALYFCASRRTGTTGELFFGEGSRLTVL.

The CDR3 bases are TGTGCCAGCAGTCCAAACAGGGACGAGCAGTACTTC. Translating gives CASSPNRDEQYF. The chain has TRBV28 and TRBJ2-7; TRBD1 might be the D (6 bases). Per germline, CDR1 MDHEN and CDR2 SYDVKM. This CDR3 comprises 12 residues. V gave up 5 bases and J gave up 5 bases, with 10 bases separating them.

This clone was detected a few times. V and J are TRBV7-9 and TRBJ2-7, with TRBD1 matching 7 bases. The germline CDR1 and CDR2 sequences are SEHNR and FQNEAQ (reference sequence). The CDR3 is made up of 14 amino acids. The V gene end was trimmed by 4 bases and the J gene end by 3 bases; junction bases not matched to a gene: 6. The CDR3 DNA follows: TGTGCCAGCAGCTCGGGACAGCAGAACTACGAGCAGTACTTC. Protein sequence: CASSSGQQNYEQYF.